This T cell receptor (beta chain) was sequenced during a study of CD8+ T cells in alopecia areata. Study-level background: Those treated were given oral tofacitinib at 5 to 10 mg twice daily. The tofacitinib course ran for 6 to 18 months and was followed by 6 months off drug.

As for this clone: The target antigen is unknown.

The ends were cut back, 5 bases at V and 2 bases at J, with 13 bases in the middle. CDR3 length: 14 residues. Germline CDR1 is SEHNR and CDR2 is FQNEAQ (reference sequence). Study conclusions and caveats: TCR sharing across patients was less clear than in mice, possibly HLA-related. For lesional scalp, especially alopecia totalis/universalis, clonality was higher than in normal scalp.

cDNA serving as the sequencing template came from extracted, reverse transcribed RNA. Clones were read by immunoSEQ multiplex PCR, and TCRdb kept only the in-frame ones, dropping some. The sample lists 55,000 to 70,000 clones; 45% to 55% were seen once. The rearrangement uses TRBV7-9 and TRBJ2-7; possible D gene TRBD1, 6 bases. Sequences were derived from CD8+ T cells sorted from blood, sampled at week 0. The TCR was taken from a human donor with alopecia areata. In DNA form, the CDR3 reads TGTGCCAGCAGCCCCAGGGACATAACCTACGAGCAGTACTTC. This translates into CASSPRDITYEQYF. Combining the CDR3 with reference TRBV7-9 and TRBJ2-7 gives the whole variable domain DTGVSQNPRHKITKRGQNVTFRCDPISEHNRLYWYRQTLGQGPEFLTYFQNEAQLEKSRLLSDRFSAERPKGSFSTLEIQRTEQGDSAMYLCASSPRDITYEQYFGPGTRLTVT.